One T cell receptor beta chain is described in this entry. What it recognizes is unknown. One end of the junction fails to match germline, which may point to a read error. This PCR relied on a set of 60 Vbeta primers and 13 Jbeta primers. Data came from immunoSEQ multiplex PCR; TCRdb stores just in-frame clones and leaves some out. In the table there are some 150,000 clones, 55% to 75% of which are singletons. The entry originates in a study of cytomegalovirus exposure and HLA in healthy donors. CDR3 length: 18 amino acids. Germline CDR1 is SEHNR and CDR2 is FQNEAQ (reference sequence). Study findings and constraints: Common viral pathogens were later found to be apparently linked to several of the most significant clusters. A missense DCLRE1C variant was associated with V- and J-gene trimming of TCR beta chains in a later analysis, and an independent cohort replicated the association. CMV serostatus stood as the only immune exposure information on hand. Listed as cytomegalovirus-associated were 150 to 200 TCR beta chains.

The source material was PBMCs. This clonotype originated in a man in his fifties or sixties in good health and CMV-seropositive. The J gene is TRBJ1-1, the V gene TRBV7-9; 11 bases are shared with TRBD1. The CDR3 here is CSSSSLSGTGGLNTEAFF. CDR3 nucleotide sequence: TGTTCCAGCAGCTCCCTGTCCGGGACAGGGGGGTTGAACACTGAAGCTTTCTTT.